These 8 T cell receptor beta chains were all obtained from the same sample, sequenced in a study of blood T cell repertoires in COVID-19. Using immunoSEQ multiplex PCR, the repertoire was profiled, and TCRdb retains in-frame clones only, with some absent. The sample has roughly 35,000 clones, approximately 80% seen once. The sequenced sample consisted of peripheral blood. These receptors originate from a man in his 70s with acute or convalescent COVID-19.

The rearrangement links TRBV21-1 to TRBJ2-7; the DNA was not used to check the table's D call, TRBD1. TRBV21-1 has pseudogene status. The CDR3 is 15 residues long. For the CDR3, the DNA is TGTGCCAGCAGCAAACGGGGACAGGGGGAGTACGAGCAGTACTTC. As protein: CASSKRGQGEYEQYF.

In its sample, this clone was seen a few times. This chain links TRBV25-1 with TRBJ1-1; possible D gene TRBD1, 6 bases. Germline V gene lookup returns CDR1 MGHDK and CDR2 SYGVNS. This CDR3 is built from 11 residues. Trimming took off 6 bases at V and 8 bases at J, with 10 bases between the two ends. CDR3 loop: CASRVGGEAFF. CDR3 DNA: TGTGCCAGCAGGGTAGGGGGAGAAGCTTTCTTT.

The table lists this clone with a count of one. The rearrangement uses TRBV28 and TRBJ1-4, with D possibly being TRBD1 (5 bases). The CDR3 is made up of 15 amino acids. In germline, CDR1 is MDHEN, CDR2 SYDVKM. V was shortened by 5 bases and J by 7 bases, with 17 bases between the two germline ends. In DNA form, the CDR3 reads TGTGCCAGCAGTAACTTGGGGGGGTATCGTGAAAAACTGTTTTTT. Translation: CASSNLGGYREKLFF.

The CDR3 sequence is CASSESRATEAFF. CDR3 DNA sequence: TGCGCCAGCAGTGAGTCGAGGGCCACTGAAGCTTTCTTT. The chain employs TRBV10-1 and TRBJ1-1, with D hard to call. Per the germline V gene, CDR1 is WNHNN and CDR2 is SYGVQD (reference sequence). The germline V and J ends were trimmed by 0 bases and 4 bases, with 6 bases remaining between them. The CDR3 is made up of 13 amino acids.

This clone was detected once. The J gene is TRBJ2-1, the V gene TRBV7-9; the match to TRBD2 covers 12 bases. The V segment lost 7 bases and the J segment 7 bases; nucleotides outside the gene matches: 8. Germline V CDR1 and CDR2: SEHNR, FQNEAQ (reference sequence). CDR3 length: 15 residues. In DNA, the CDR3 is TGTGCCAGCAACAGACTAGCGGGAGATGGTAATGAGCAGTTCTTC. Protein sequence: CASNRLAGDGNEQFF.

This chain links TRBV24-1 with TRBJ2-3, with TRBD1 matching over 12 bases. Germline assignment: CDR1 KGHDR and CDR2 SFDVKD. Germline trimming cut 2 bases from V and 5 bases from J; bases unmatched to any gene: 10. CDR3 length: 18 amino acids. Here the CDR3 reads CATSDSMNRDRGQDTQYF. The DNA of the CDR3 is TGTGCCACCAGTGATTCCATGAACCGGGACAGGGGGCAAGATACGCAGTATTTT.

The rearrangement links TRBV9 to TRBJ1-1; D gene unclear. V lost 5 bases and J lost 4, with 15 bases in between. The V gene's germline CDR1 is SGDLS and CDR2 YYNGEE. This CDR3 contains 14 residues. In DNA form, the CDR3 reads TGTGCCAGCAGGCGGGGTGTTGGGAGCACTGAAGCTTTCTTT. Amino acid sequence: CASRRGVGSTEAFF.

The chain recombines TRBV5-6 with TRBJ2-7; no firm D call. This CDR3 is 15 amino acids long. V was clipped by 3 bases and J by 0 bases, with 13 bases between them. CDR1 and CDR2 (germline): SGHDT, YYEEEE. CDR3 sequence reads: CASSSRYWSSYEQYF. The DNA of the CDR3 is TGTGCCAGCAGCTCCCGTTACTGGTCCTCCTACGAGCAGTACTTC.